The 20 T cell receptor beta chains below all came from one sample that was sequenced in a study of shared clonotypes between healthy human individuals. Naive CD8 cells were CD45RO-negative, positively selected for CCR7, excluding terminally differentiated effector memory CD45RA+ cells. Clones were read by immunoSEQ multiplex PCR, and TCRdb kept only the in-frame ones, dropping some. This repertoire shows approximately 2,200,000 clones, roughly 91% found once; its top ten account for about 1.8%. Sequenced material: naive CD8+ T cells from PBMCs. The receptors shown here come from a man between 18 and 35 years old in good health. Some clones in this sample may be carry-over from other donors' samples.

The gene calls are TRBV12-5 and TRBJ1-5; D might be TRBD1 (6 bases). Trimming removed 0 bases from V and 2 bases from J, with 11 bases in between. Germline V CDR1 and CDR2: LGHNT, FRNRAP. CDR3 length equals 16 residues. CDR3 DNA sequence: TGTGCTAGTGGTTTGGTGGTGGGGGCGGGCAATCAGCCCCAGCATTTT. This gives the protein CASGLVVGAGNQPQHF.

This chain uses TRBV7-8 with TRBJ2-1, with TRBD2 matching over 10 bases. Germline assignment: CDR1 SGHVS and CDR2 FQNEAQ. V was clipped by 1 base and J by 4 bases; unmatched bases: 4. This CDR3 comprises 16 residues. The CDR3 bases are TGTGCCAGCAGCTTAGGGACTAGCGGCCTATACAATGAGCAGTTCTTC. As protein: CASSLGTSGLYNEQFF.

Details on this clone: This sample also contains other DNA sequences that code for the same CDR3. The chain uses TRBV9 and TRBJ1-5; D is unresolved. The germline V gene has CDR1 SGDLS and CDR2 YYNGEE. Trimming shortened V by 3 bases and J by 2 bases, and 6 bases separated the two germline ends. CDR3 size: 13 residues. In DNA, the CDR3 is TGTGCCAGCAGCGCCCAGGGCAATCAGCCCCAGCATTTT. It specifies CASSAQGNQPQHF. Based on the CDR3 plus reference TRBV9 and TRBJ1-5, the full variable domain is DSGVTQTPKHLITATGQRVTLRCSPRSGDLSVYWYQQSLDQGLQFLIQYYNGEERAKGNILERFSAQQFPDLHSELNLSSLELGDSALYFCASSAQGNQPQHFGDGTRLSIL.

This chain connects TRBV11-1 to TRBJ2-7; D remains unclear. The CDR3 totals 14 residues. The germline V gene has CDR1 SGHAT and CDR2 FQDESV (reference sequence). Between the trimmed V and J ends, which lost 3 bases and 7 bases, there was a span of 16 bases. CDR3: CASSFLTRISEQYF. The CDR3, as DNA: TGTGCCAGCAGCTTCTTGACACGGATCTCTGAGCAGTACTTC.

This rearrangement joins TRBV27 to TRBJ2-2, with D tentatively TRBD2 (5 bases). V gave up 10 bases and J gave up 6 bases, with 9 bases separating them. CDR3 size: 11 residues. The germline V gene has CDR1 MNHEY and CDR2 SMNVEV (reference sequence). The CDR3 sequence is CAISAAGELFF. DNA of the CDR3: TGTGCCATCTCAGCGGCCGGGGAGCTGTTTTTT.

The genes are TRBV6-1 and TRBJ1-1, with unresolved D. Trimming left V 6 bases short and J 11 bases short, with 10 bases between. The CDR3 runs to 10 residues. Germline V gene data show CDR1 as MNHNS and CDR2 as SASEGT. The CDR3 DNA reads TGTGCCAGCAGCACGCCGGAGGCTTTCTTT. Translation: CASSTPEAFF.

This chain connects TRBV19 to TRBJ2-7, with D possibly matching TRBD1 (6 bases). V lost 6 bases and J lost 1, with 19 bases in between. CDR1 and CDR2 from the germline V gene are LNHDA and SQIVND (reference sequence). The CDR3 consists of 16 residues. The CDR3 sequence: CASSPSVWTESYEQYF. The CDR3 DNA is TGTGCCAGTAGCCCCTCGGTGTGGACAGAATCCTACGAGCAGTACTTC.

The genes are TRBV15 and TRBJ1-5; D not certain. The CDR3 is 13 amino acids. The germline V and J ends were trimmed by 1 base and 6 bases, with 7 bases remaining between them. CDR1 and CDR2 from the germline V gene are LNHNV and YYDKDF (reference sequence). The DNA for the CDR3 is TGTGCCACCAGCAGAGCGAAGGCTCAGCCCCAGCATTTT. It is translated as CATSRAKAQPQHF. Full variable domain (missing parts from reference TRBV15 and TRBJ1-5): DAMVIQNPRYQVTQFGKPVTLSCSQTLNHNVMYWYQQKSSQAPKLLFHYYDKDFNNEADTPDNFQSRRPNTSFCFLDIRSPGLGDTAMYLCATSRAKAQPQHFGDGTRLSIL.

The genes are TRBV9 and TRBJ1-2; 8 bases fit TRBD1. Germline V gene lookup returns CDR1 SGDLS and CDR2 YYNGEE. V lost 4 bases and J lost 4; bases outside the gene matches: 6. The CDR3 length is 14 residues. The DNA for the CDR3 is TGTGCCAGCAGCCAAGGACAGGGTGTCTATGGCTACACCTTC. Its protein is CASSQGQGVYGYTF.

This clone was seen once. This rearrangement joins TRBV6-1 to TRBJ2-1, with 7 positions matching TRBD2. With V trimmed by 2 bases and J by 0 bases, 7 bases remained unmatched. CDR3 length equals 17 residues. Germline V gives CDR1 MNHNS, CDR2 SASEGT. CDR3 coding DNA: TGTGCCAGCAGTGAATTAAGCGGGGCGAGCTCCTACAATGAGCAGTTCTTC. Translated, it gives CASSELSGASSYNEQFF.

This chain links TRBV28 with TRBJ1-1; 9 nucleotides align to TRBD1. The V and J ends lost 5 bases and 1 base, in that order; junction bases with no gene match: 5. The CDR3 is 15 amino acids. Germline V gives CDR1 MDHEN, CDR2 SYDVKM. The CDR3 DNA follows: TGTGCCAGCAGTCCTCGGACAGGGGAGAACACTGAAGCTTTCTTT. It codes for CASSPRTGENTEAFF.

The chain employs TRBV14 and TRBJ1-1; D is undetermined. This CDR3 is built from 16 residues. The V end was cut by 4 bases, the J end by 0 bases, with 15 bases between. Germline CDR1 reads SGHDN; CDR2 reads FVKESK. CDR3 residues: CASSPYRTVLNTEAFF. CDR3 bases: TGTGCCAGCAGCCCTTATAGGACGGTTTTGAACACTGAAGCTTTCTTT. Full variable domain (remainder filled in from reference TRBV14 and TRBJ1-1): EAGVTQFPSHSVIEKGQTVTLRCDPISGHDNLYWYRRVMGKEIKFLLHFVKESKQDESGMPNNRFLAERTGGTYSTLKVQPAELEDSGVYFCASSPYRTVLNTEAFFGQGTRLTVV.

The chain is built from TRBV13 and TRBJ2-5, with 9 bases that match TRBD2. Germline values: CDR1 PRHDT, CDR2 FYEKMQ (reference sequence). The CDR3 is 17 amino acids. V trimming: 2 bases; J trimming: 3 bases; junction bases outside the gene matches: 10. The DNA of the CDR3 is TGTGCCAGCAGCTTAAGGTCAGCGGGAGGCCTAAAAGAGACCCAGTACTTC. Translating it yields CASSLRSAGGLKETQYF.

V gene TRBV6-1 combines with J gene TRBJ2-2; D is possibly TRBD1 (6 bases). Germline V gives CDR1 MNHNS, CDR2 SASEGT. This CDR3 is 15 amino acids long. Trimming cost V 3 bases and J 1 base, with 9 bases left between them. The CDR3 nucleotides are TGTGCCAGCAGTGACCAGACAGGGAACACCGGGGAGCTGTTTTTT. It is translated as CASSDQTGNTGELFF.

This CDR3 is CASSVIPHHTF. The CDR3 region has the DNA TGTGCCAGCAGCGTGATACCACATCACACCTTC. This chain links TRBV9 with TRBJ1-2; D gene uncertain. Germline V lookup: CDR1 SGDLS, CDR2 YYNGEE. This CDR3 spans 11 amino acids. V gave up 2 bases and J gave up 12 bases, with 11 bases separating them.

The J gene is TRBJ1-5, the V gene TRBV28, with D possibly matching TRBD1 (6 bases). The length of the CDR3 is 15 residues. The ends were cut back, 4 bases at V and 1 base at J, with 11 bases in the middle. Germline lookup yields CDR1 MDHEN and CDR2 SYDVKM. The CDR3 sequence: CASSSRGLSNQPQHF. CDR3 nucleotide sequence: TGTGCCAGCAGTTCCAGGGGCTTAAGCAATCAGCCCCAGCATTTT. The whole variable domain, filled in from reference TRBV28 and TRBJ1-5, reads DVKVTQSSRYLVKRTGEKVFLECVQDMDHENMFWYRQDPGLGLRLIYFSYDVKMKEKGDIPEGYSVSREKKERFSLILESASTNQTSMYLCASSSRGLSNQPQHFGDGTRLSIL.

The genes are TRBV14 and TRBJ1-1; TRBD1 aligns across 10 bases. This CDR3 contains 13 residues. The germline V gene has CDR1 SGHDN and CDR2 FVKESK. V lost 6 bases and J lost 5; bases outside the gene matches: 3. CDR3 in DNA: TGTGCCAGCAGTTTGGGACAGGGGACTGAAGCTTTCTTT. Translating gives CASSLGQGTEAFF.

V usage is TRBV2 and J usage is TRBJ2-1; D uncertain. The germline gives CDR1 SNHLY, CDR2 FYNNEI. This CDR3 has 13 amino acids. The V gene lost 7 bases and the J gene lost 6 bases, with 13 bases spanning the gap. The CDR3 is CASIGFPSNEQFF. CDR3 bases: TGTGCCAGCATCGGCTTCCCCTCCAATGAGCAGTTCTTC.

CDR3 amino acids: CASSMQVSYSNQPQHF. Written as DNA, the CDR3 is TGTGCCAGTAGTATGCAGGTTTCCTATAGCAATCAGCCCCAGCATTTT. This chain uses TRBV19 with TRBJ1-5, with no clear D. The CDR3 totals 16 residues. Trimming took off 3 bases at V and 0 bases at J, with 12 bases between the two ends. Germline CDR1 reads LNHDA; CDR2 reads SQIVND (reference sequence).

V gene TRBV7-8 combines with J gene TRBJ2-3, with 9 bases that match TRBD2. There are 13 residues in the CDR3. Trimming cost V 5 bases and J 7 bases; bases outside gene matches: 4. From germline, CDR1 is SGHVS and CDR2 FQNEAQ. The CDR3 DNA follows: TGTGCCAGCAGCAAGACTAGCGGAAATACGCAGTATTTT. It codes for CASSKTSGNTQYF. The whole variable domain, filled in from reference TRBV7-8 and TRBJ2-3, reads GAGVSQSPRYKVAKRGQDVALRCDPISGHVSLFWYQQALGQGPEFLTYFQNEAQLDKSGLPSDRFFAERPEGSVSTLKIQRTQQEDSAVYLCASSKTSGNTQYFGPGTRLTVL.